These T cell receptor beta chains were read from a single sample in a study of blood T cell repertoires in COVID-19. Clones were read by immunoSEQ multiplex PCR, and TCRdb kept only the in-frame ones, dropping some. The sample holds 150,000 to 200,000 clones; around 84% are singletons and the top ten take 2.7%. The sequencing sample was made of peripheral blood. The source is a middle-aged man with active or convalescent COVID-19. Both conserved end residues are part of each CDR3. D genes are given only for firm matches. Clone size, where shown, is once, few, many, or a class for clones that have expanded.

>TRBJ2-5|-|TRBV29-1|-
CSAGTGFGETQYF
TGCAGCGCCGGCACAGGGTTTGGGGAGACCCAGTACTTC
>TRBJ2-3|-|TRBV5-1|-
CASSSNPGTDTQYF
TGCGCCAGCAGCTCTAACCCAGGGACAGATACGCAGTATTTT
>TRBJ1-5|few|TRBV9|-
CASSAGNSNQPQHF
TGTGCCAGCAGCGCGGGGAACAGCAATCAGCCCCAGCATTTT
>TRBJ2-1|few|TRBV6-5|TRBD2
CASTQLTISGEGFF
TGTGCCAGCACCCAGCTGACAATTAGCGGGGAGGGGTTCTTC
>TRBJ2-3|-|TRBV5-4|TRBD1
CASSPGTASTDTQYF
TGTGCCAGCAGCCCCGGGACAGCTAGCACAGATACGCAGTATTTT
>TRBJ1-4|-|TRBV5-4|-
CASSLYPGANEKLFF
TGTGCCAGCAGCTTGTATCCCGGGGCTAATGAAAAACTGTTTTTT
>TRBJ2-3|-|TRBV6-5|-
CASTGLNTDTQYF
TGTGCCAGCACGGGACTCAACACAGATACGCAGTATTTT
>TRBJ2-5|-|TRBV10-3|TRBD2
CATRLAGGRRETQYF
TGTGCCACCCGACTAGCGGGGGGGCGACGGGAGACCCAGTACTTC
>TRBJ1-6|once|TRBV5-5|TRBD1
CASSFEAGTGGPPLHF
TGTGCCAGCAGCTTTGAGGCCGGGACAGGGGGTCCACCCCTCCACTTT
>TRBJ2-2|-|TRBV30|TRBD2
CAWRKRGGTGELFF
TGTGCCTGGAGGAAGCGGGGGGGCACCGGGGAGCTGTTTTTT
>TRBJ2-7|few|TRBV27|TRBD2
CASSFVLAGGYEQYF
TGTGCCAGCAGTTTCGTACTAGCGGGGGGATACGAGCAGTACTTC
>TRBJ2-1|-|TRBV7-3|TRBD1
CASSPPGQGVNEQFF
TGTGCCAGCAGCCCTCCGGGACAGGGAGTTAATGAGCAGTTCTTC
>TRBJ1-1|-|TRBV3-1/TRBV3-2|-
CASSLTGSGNTEAFF
TGTGCCAGCAGCTTAACAGGGTCTGGGAACACTGAAGCTTTCTTT
>TRBJ2-1|-|TRBV30|TRBD2
CAWGGGHGGNEQFF
TGTGCCTGGGGCGGGGGGCATGGGGGCAATGAGCAGTTCTTC
>TRBJ1-1|few|TRBV15|TRBD1
CATSRAGTGEAFF
TGTGCCACCAGCAGAGCCGGGACAGGGGAAGCTTTCTTT
>TRBJ2-5|-|TRBV10-3|TRBD2
CATGLEPETQYF
TGTGCCACAGGACTAGAGCCCGAGACCCAGTACTTC
>TRBJ1-5|-|TRBV12-3/TRBV12-4|-
CASSLLGGQPQHF
TGTGCCAGCAGTTTGTTAGGGGGACAGCCCCAGCATTTT
>TRBJ2-5|-|TRBV20-1|-
CSASLRGIQETQYF
TGCAGTGCTAGTTTGCGGGGAATCCAAGAGACCCAGTACTTC
>TRBJ1-1|-|TRBV18|TRBD1
CASSPTGTGARGAFF
TGTGCCAGCTCACCGACAGGGACAGGGGCAAGGGGTGCTTTCTTT
>TRBJ2-6|-|TRBV27|TRBD1
CASTKTGFLGWGANVLTF
TGTGCCAGCACCAAGACAGGGTTCCTGGGCTGGGGGGCCAACGTCCTGACTTTC
>TRBJ1-1|-|TRBV28|TRBD1
CASSSTGVILGWSFF
TGTGCCAGCAGTTCCACAGGGGTAATATTGGGGTGGTCTTTCTTT
>TRBJ2-3|-|TRBV28|TRBD2
CASSLQRGAGDTQYF
TGTGCCAGCAGTTTACAGCGGGGGGCGGGAGATACGCAGTATTTT
>TRBJ1-2|-|TRBV11-2|-
CASSLNSLSYGYTF
TGTGCCAGCAGCTTAAACTCACTATCCTATGGCTACACCTTC
>TRBJ1-4|few|TRBV30|TRBD1
CAWSATGDYEKLFF
TGTGCCTGGAGTGCCACAGGGGATTATGAAAAACTGTTTTTT
>TRBJ1-2|few|TRBV7-2|-
CASSQQGVGNYGYTF
TGTGCCAGCAGCCAACAGGGAGTGGGCAACTATGGCTACACCTTC
>TRBJ2-5|-|TRBV20-1|TRBD2
CSASQTSGGEETQYF
TGCAGTGCTAGTCAGACTAGCGGGGGGGAAGAGACCCAGTACTTC
>TRBJ1-4|-|TRBV3-1/TRBV3-2|-
CASSQVQGPNEKLFF
TGTGCCAGCAGCCAAGTACAGGGCCCTAATGAAAAACTGTTTTTT
>TRBJ2-7|-|TRBV5-4|-
CASSLTGVRYEQYF
TGTGCCAGCAGCTTAACGGGGGTGAGGTACGAGCAGTACTTC
>TRBJ2-7|-|TRBV18|TRBD1
CASSPGQAVKQYF
TGTGCCAGCTCACCAGGACAGGCTGTAAAGCAGTACTTC
>TRBJ2-2|-|TRBV19|-
CASSSRLRANTGELFF
TGTGCCAGTAGTAGTAGGCTCAGGGCTAACACCGGGGAGCTGTTTTTT
>TRBJ2-7|-|TRBV4-1|-
CASSQAQGGSYEQYF
TGCGCCAGCAGCCAAGCCCAGGGTGGTTCCTACGAGCAGTACTTC
>TRBJ2-3|-|TRBV7-2|-
CASSPSRDTQYF
TGTGCCAGCAGCCCCTCGCGGGATACGCAGTATTTT
>TRBJ1-1|few|TRBV28|-
CASSLSRGSTEAFF
TGTGCCAGCAGTTTATCCAGGGGCAGCACTGAAGCTTTCTTT
>TRBJ1-5|-|TRBV4-1|-
CASSLPGGQPQHF
TGCGCCAGCAGCCTACCGGGAGGGCAGCCCCAGCATTTT
>TRBJ2-1|once|TRBV7-2|-
CASSLGGITYNEQFF
TGTGCCAGCAGCCTCGGGGGTATCACCTACAATGAGCAGTTCTTC
>TRBJ2-5|-|TRBV3-1/TRBV3-2|-
CASTRRPGETQYF
TGTGCCAGCACCCGGAGACCCGGAGAGACCCAGTACTTC
>TRBJ2-5|-|TRBV4-1|-
CASSQDERVQYF
TGCGCCAGCAGCCAAGATGAACGGGTCCAGTACTTC
>TRBJ1-1|-|TRBV4-1|-
CASSQDHSGIEAFF
TGCGCCAGCAGCCAAGATCATTCAGGTATCGAAGCTTTCTTT
>TRBJ1-1|-|TRBV28|-
CASSLPLVTGTEAFF
TGTGCCAGCAGTCTACCCTTGGTCACCGGCACTGAAGCTTTCTTT
>TRBJ1-5|-|TRBV6-1|-
CASSEVARGQPQHF
TGTGCCAGCAGTGAAGTAGCCAGAGGGCAGCCCCAGCATTTT
>TRBJ1-4|-|TRBV4-1|TRBD1
CASSQVPGQTATNEKLFF
TGCGCCAGCAGCCAGGTACCGGGACAGACGGCAACTAATGAAAAACTGTTTTTT